The 24 T cell receptor beta chains presented below share a single source sample, sequenced in a study of regulatory T cells in long-lasting Graves disease. Through Arm-PCR of CDR3 regions and iRepertoire HTBI primers, TCR beta libraries were built. TCRdb passed the multiplex PCR reads through MiXCR, listing each CDR3 protein once. The sample yields roughly 300,000 distinct CDR3 sequences, 15% to 20% seen once. Time point meaning: persistent/refractory GD, antithyroid drugs over 5 years with positive TRAb. Preparation of the TCR library used RNA extracted from PBMCs. The source was peripheral blood mononuclear cells (PBMCs), collected when the disease was refractory, from a patient treated with antithyroid drugs. All receptors derive from a female donor with Graves disease.

The chain joins TRBV7-9 to TRBJ2-2, with D perhaps matching TRBD1 (5 bases). The length of the CDR3 is 14 residues. The germline gives CDR1 SEHNR, CDR2 FQNEAQ (reference sequence). The V end lost 3 bases, the J end lost 3 bases, and 8 bases lay between the germline ends. CDR3 nucleotide sequence: TGTGCCAGCAGCTTTCGACAGTACACCGGGGAGCTGTTTTTT. As protein: CASSFRQYTGELFF.

Remarks on this clonotype: With a much larger clone just one base away, this may be a read error. CDR3 DNA: TGTGCCAGCGGATTAGAGAGCTCTGGAAACACCATATATTTT. Amino acid sequence: CASGLESSGNTIYF. The chain uses TRBV11-2 and TRBJ1-3; D is ambiguous. CDR1 is SGHAT and CDR2 is FQNNGV in the germline V gene. CDR3 length equals 14 residues. V was pared by 8 bases and J by 0 bases, with 11 bases between. The full variable domain, with the rest looked up from reference TRBV11-2 and TRBJ1-3, is EAGVAQSPRYKIIEKRQSVAFWCNPISGHATLYWYQQILGQGPKLLIQFQNNGVVDDSQLPKDRFSAERLKGVDSTLKIQPAKLEDSAVYLCASGLESSGNTIYFGEGSWLTVV.

At least ten counts were recorded for this clonotype. The chain uses TRBV2 and TRBJ2-2; 10 bases agree with TRBD1. Germline V gives CDR1 SNHLY, CDR2 FYNNEI. The CDR3 sequence is 15 residues long. The J segment lost 5 bases and the V segment lost 6 bases, leaving 6 bases of the junction unmatched. The DNA of the CDR3 is TGTGCCAGCAGACGGGACAGGGGAAATACCGGGGAGCTGTTTTTT. Its translation: CASRRDRGNTGELFF.

The chain employs TRBV30 and TRBJ1-1, with TRBD1 as a possible D gene (5 bases). Between the trimmed V and J ends, which lost 3 bases and 4 bases, there was a span of 6 bases. Germline loops: CDR1 GTSNPN, CDR2 SVGIG (reference sequence). This CDR3 is built from 11 residues. CDR3 protein: CAWRGGTEAFF. The DNA for the CDR3 is TGTGCCTGGAGGGGGGGCACTGAAGCTTTCTTT.

This clonotype was seen many times. V and J are TRBV6-1 and TRBJ2-7, with 10 bases lining up with TRBD1. V was pared by 6 bases and J by 4 bases, with 15 bases of the junction left unmatched. The CDR3 is 17 amino acids. Germline values: CDR1 MNHNS, CDR2 SASEGT. For the CDR3, the DNA is TGTGCCAGCAGAACCGGGACAGGGGTCGTCCCTCAATACGAGCAGTACTTC. Translating gives CASRTGTGVVPQYEQYF.

The sample holds many counts of this clonotype. The chain is built from TRBV18 and TRBJ1-2; D unclear. The V gene's germline CDR1 is KGHSH and CDR2 LQKENI. The CDR3 covers 12 residues. V lost 4 bases to trimming and J lost 7 bases, with 10 bases between them. The CDR3 DNA sequence: TGTGCCAGCTCACTTTCGAGTAGTGGCTACACCTTC. This codes for CASSLSSSGYTF.

This clonotype occurred many times. Written as DNA, the CDR3 is TGTGCCAGCAGCTTAGGGGGTCTCAATGAAAAACTGTTTTTT. Translation gives CASSLGGLNEKLFF. The rearrangement links TRBV6-2 or TRBV6-3 to TRBJ1-4; D is possibly TRBD1 (6 bases). Germline loops: CDR1 MNHEY, CDR2 SVGEGT. Trimming shortened V by 6 bases and J by 5 bases, and 13 bases separated the two germline ends. The CDR3 runs to 14 residues.

This clonotype showed up many times. The rearrangement joins TRBV2 to TRBJ1-6; 9 bases fit TRBD1. Germline CDR1 SNHLY, CDR2 FYNNEI. V was pared by 8 bases and J by 10 bases, with 3 bases of the junction left unmatched. The CDR3 covers 12 residues. CDR3 sequence (DNA): TGTGCCAGCGTGGGACAGGGCTCACCCCTCCACTTT. Its translation is CASVGQGSPLHF.

The chain employs TRBV6-9 and TRBJ1-1; no definite D call. In germline, CDR1 is MNHGY, CDR2 SVAAGI. The CDR3 has 12 amino acids. Between the trimmed V and J ends, which lost 4 bases and 5 bases, there was a span of 8 bases. The chain's CDR3 is CASSWRWTEAFF. The CDR3 nucleotides read TGTGCCAGCAGTTGGAGGTGGACTGAAGCTTTCTTT.

A remark on this clonotype: This may arise from a read error, as a much more abundant clone is one base away. The rearrangement links TRBV11-2 to TRBJ1-2, with TRBD1 matching 7 bases. The CDR3 extends over 14 amino acids. Germline loops: CDR1 SGHAT, CDR2 FQNNGV. V lost 1 base and J lost 7; bases outside the gene matches: 6. The DNA for the CDR3 is TGTGCCAGCAGCTTAGTACAGGGGCGAGGTGGCTACACCTTC. It is translated as CASSLVQGRGGYTF. The whole variable domain, remainder taken from reference TRBV11-2 and TRBJ1-2, is EAGVAQSPRYKIIEKRQSVAFWCNPISGHATLYWYQQILGQGPKLLIQFQNNGVVDDSQLPKDRFSAERLKGVDSTLKIQPAKLEDSAVYLCASSLVQGRGGYTFGSGTRLTVV.

This clonotype was seen repeatedly, ten times or more. The chain recombines TRBV2 with TRBJ1-4; TRBD1 might be the D (6 bases). The germline gives CDR1 SNHLY, CDR2 FYNNEI. The length of the CDR3 is 14 residues. Trimming pared 4 bases from V and 8 bases from J, leaving 14 bases between. CDR3 nucleotides: TGTGCCAGCAGTGCGACCGGGACAACAGAAAAACTGTTTTTT. The encoded protein is CASSATGTTEKLFF. Combining the CDR3 with reference TRBV2 and TRBJ1-4 gives the whole variable domain EPEVTQTPSHQVTQMGQEVILRCVPISNHLYFYWYRQILGQKVEFLVSFYNNEISEKSEIFDDQFSVERPDGSNFTLKIRSTKLEDSAMYFCASSATGTTEKLFFGSGTQLSVL.

This clonotype has at least ten counts. This rearrangement joins TRBV12-3 or TRBV12-4 to TRBJ1-1, with D possibly TRBD1 on 5 matching bases. This CDR3 has 12 amino acids. Trimming removed 4 bases from V and 13 bases from J, with 16 bases in between. The CDR3 loop reads CASSSLSRDGFF. The CDR3 nucleotides are TGTGCCAGCAGTTCGCTCAGCAGGGATGGTTTCTTT.

This clonotype was picked up a small number of times. Compared with germline, one end of the junction differs, possibly owing to a read error. The gene calls are TRBV28 and TRBJ2-4; 8 positions match TRBD2. The CDR3 length is 15 residues. Germline assignment: CDR1 MDHEN and CDR2 SYDVKM. CDR3 in amino acids: CASSLGTSGRETQCF. For the CDR3, the DNA is TGTGCCAGCAGTCTAGGGACTAGTGGGAGAGAGACCCAGTGCTTC.

Regarding this clonotype: A read error may be the cause here, since a much bigger clone is one base away. The J gene is TRBJ2-5, the V gene TRBV7-3, with D possibly TRBD2 on 5 matching bases. The V end lost 4 bases, the J end lost 2 bases, and 14 bases lay between the germline ends. Germline-derived CDR1 and CDR2 are SGHTA and FQGTGA. This CDR3 spans 15 amino acids. The CDR3 DNA reads TGTGCCAGCAGCTACAAGCGGTCCTTACAAGAGACCCAGTACTTC. Translated, it gives CASSYKRSLQETQYF.

This clonotype has just a few counts. The chain couples TRBV4-2 to TRBJ1-2, with D possibly TRBD1 on 6 matching bases. There are 12 residues in the CDR3. CDR1 LGHNA and CDR2 YNFKEQ come from the germline V gene. V was shortened by 6 bases and J by 7 bases, with 12 bases between the two germline ends. DNA for the CDR3: TGTGCCAGCAGTCTAGACAGGCGTGGCTACACCTTC. The encoded protein is CASSLDRRGYTF.

The rearrangement uses TRBV6-1 and TRBJ1-1, with unresolved D. The germline CDR1 and CDR2 sequences are MNHNS and SASEGT. The CDR3 extends over 13 amino acids. V was pared by 6 bases and J by 2 bases, with 10 bases between. The CDR3 nucleotides read TGTGCCAGCAGAACAAAGAAAAACACTGAAGCTTTCTTT. Residues: CASRTKKNTEAFF.

The chain has TRBV3-1 and TRBJ1-1; D is ambiguous. The CDR3 is made up of 13 amino acids. Trimming left V 1 base short and J 4 bases short, with 7 bases between. Germline CDR1 is LGHDT and CDR2 is YNNKEL (reference sequence). CDR3 sequence: CASSQVRGTEAFF. The DNA for the CDR3 is TGTGCCAGCAGCCAAGTACGAGGCACTGAAGCTTTCTTT.

Points on this clonotype: One base separates it from a far larger clone, so it is likely a read error. This chain links TRBV6-1 with TRBJ1-5; 9 nucleotides match TRBD1. The germline gives CDR1 MNHNS, CDR2 SASEGT. CDR3 length equals 15 residues. Written as DNA, the CDR3 is TGTGCCAGCTCATGGGGGACAGGGAGTAATCGGCCCCAGCATTTT. Amino acid sequence: CASSWGTGSNRPQHF.

Of note for this clonotype: It may be a read error: a sequence one base away is much more abundant. The V and J genes are TRBV6-2 or TRBV6-3 and TRBJ1-6; TRBD1 is a possible D gene (5 bases). This CDR3 is built from 14 residues. Germline assignment: CDR1 MNHEY and CDR2 SVGEGT. The CDR3 nucleotides are TGTGCCAGCAGTTACTCGCGGGGGAGCTCACCCCCCCACTTT. Translated, it gives CASSYSRGSSPPHF.

This clonotype was recorded at least ten times. A junction boundary mismatches the germline segment, possibly from a read error. This sequence joins TRBV6-1 and TRBJ1-1, with D perhaps matching TRBD1 (6 bases). CDR1 is MNHNS and CDR2 is SASEGT in the germline V gene. CDR3 length: 16 residues. CDR3 nucleotides: TGTGCCAGCAGTCTCCGCACGACAGGAATTGGGACTGAGGCTTTCTTT. The encoded protein is CASSLRTTGIGTEAFF.

On this clonotype itself: The conserved phenylalanine or tryptophan is not found at the CDR3 terminus, so this likely reflects a read error. The V call is TRBV29-1, the J call TRBJ1-1; perhaps TRBD1 as D (5 bases). CDR3 size: 13 residues. The germline CDR1 and CDR2 sequences are SQVTM and ANQGSEA. V was clipped by 6 bases and J by 3 bases, with 14 bases between them. The CDR3 region has the DNA TGCAGCGTCCACGGGGGTCCCGACACTGAAGCTTTCCTT. It translates to CSVHGGPDTEAFL.

This clonotype has a handful of counts. This chain joins TRBV10-3 and TRBJ2-7, with D perhaps TRBD2 (7 bases). There are 13 residues in the CDR3. V gave up 1 base and J gave up 6 bases, with 10 bases separating them. Looked up from germline, CDR1 is ENHRY and CDR2 is SYGVKD. CDR3 bases: TGTGCCATCAGTGAGTGGGGGGGCGGCGAGCAGTACTTC. Translating gives CAISEWGGGEQYF.

This clonotype was detected ten times or more. The genes are TRBV12-5 and TRBJ2-5; D is perhaps TRBD1 or TRBD2 (5 bases each). Trimming removed 4 bases at V and 3 bases at J, with 15 bases between. Germline V CDR1 and CDR2: LGHNT, FRNRAP. This CDR3 contains 15 residues. In nucleotides, the CDR3 is TGTGCTAGTGGTTGGAGCGGACGGGGCAAAGAGACCCAGTACTTC. It yields the protein CASGWSGRGKETQYF.

This clonotype was seen many times. This sequence joins TRBV10-3 and TRBJ2-7, with 8 bases aligning to TRBD2. Germline-derived CDR1 and CDR2 are ENHRY and SYGVKD. V was pared by 5 bases and J by 3 bases, with 9 bases of the junction left unmatched. The CDR3 covers 15 residues. CDR3 sequence: CAISPGGAAIYEQYF. CDR3 nucleotide sequence: TGTGCCATCAGTCCCGGGGGGGCCGCAATCTACGAGCAGTACTTC.